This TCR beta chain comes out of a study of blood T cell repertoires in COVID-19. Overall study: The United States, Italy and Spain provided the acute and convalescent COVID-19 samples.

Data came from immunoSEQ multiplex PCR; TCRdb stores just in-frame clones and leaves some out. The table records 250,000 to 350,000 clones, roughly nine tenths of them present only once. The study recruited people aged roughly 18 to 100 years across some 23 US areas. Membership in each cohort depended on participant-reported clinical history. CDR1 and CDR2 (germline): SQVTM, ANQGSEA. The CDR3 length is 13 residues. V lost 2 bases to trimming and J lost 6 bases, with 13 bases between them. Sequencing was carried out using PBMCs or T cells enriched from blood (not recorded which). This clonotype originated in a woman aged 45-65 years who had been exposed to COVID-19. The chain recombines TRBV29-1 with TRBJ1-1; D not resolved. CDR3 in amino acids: CSVESSSGSEAFF. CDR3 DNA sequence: TGCAGCGTTGAATCGTCTTCGGGGTCTGAAGCTTTCTTT.